What follows is one TCR beta chain and its context. Its antigen is still unknown. The identical CDR3 is also encoded by other nucleotide sequences in the sample. Only in-frame clones appear in the TCRdb table, and some are missing; sequencing was by immunoSEQ multiplex PCR. The table lists about 32,000 clones, about four fifths of them singletons, with 3.2% in the top ten. The sample belongs to a study of a mutant IDH1 vaccine in newly diagnosed glioma. Study summary: Commencement of vaccination occurred 4-6 weeks following radiotherapy alone, or concurrently with temozolomide cycles. Scheduled at week 35, visit V12 preceded visit V13, held at week 47.

This CDR3 region has 13 residues. The V gene's germline CDR1 is MRHNA and CDR2 SNTAGT. The germline V and J ends were trimmed by 3 bases and 4 bases, with 7 bases remaining between them. The time point was: week 35, safety follow-up. Topical imiquimod was applied with each vaccine dose, which held 300 ug of mutant IDH1 20-mer peptide. Sequenced material: PBMCs, taken from a glioma patient whose treatment included an IDH1 peptide vaccine. The chain uses TRBV6-4 and TRBJ1-5; D gene ambiguous. The clonotype was recovered from a man aged 40-49 years with glioma. Some clones in this sample may be carry-over from other donors' samples. The CDR3 coding sequence is TGTGCCAGCAGTGAAGGCAGTAATCAGCCCCAGCATTTT. It specifies CASSEGSNQPQHF.